This T cell receptor (beta chain) was recovered during a study of vaccination effects on CD4 cells after COVID-19. Researchers isolated CD4+ T cells once 9 to 11 days of culture had elapsed. A word on this clone: Its antigen is not identified.

The method was immunoSEQ multiplex PCR; TCRdb's version includes in-frame clones alone and lacks a portion of them. The table lists 70,000 or so clones, 75% to 80% of them singletons, with about 2.1% in the top ten. The CDR3 runs to 14 residues. Trimming stripped 4 bases from V and 1 base from J, with 10 bases between. Germline V gene lookup returns CDR1 SGHKS and CDR2 YYEKEE (reference sequence). The TCR sequence derives from a human donor who received a COVID-19 vaccine. Sequenced here: CD4+ T cells from PBMCs cultured without peptide, sampled before COVID-19 vaccination. The V and J genes are TRBV5-5 and TRBJ2-3, with unresolved D. The CDR3 reads CASSAVAGTDTQYF. In DNA form, the CDR3 reads TGTGCCAGCAGCGCTGTTGCGGGCACAGATACGCAGTATTTT.